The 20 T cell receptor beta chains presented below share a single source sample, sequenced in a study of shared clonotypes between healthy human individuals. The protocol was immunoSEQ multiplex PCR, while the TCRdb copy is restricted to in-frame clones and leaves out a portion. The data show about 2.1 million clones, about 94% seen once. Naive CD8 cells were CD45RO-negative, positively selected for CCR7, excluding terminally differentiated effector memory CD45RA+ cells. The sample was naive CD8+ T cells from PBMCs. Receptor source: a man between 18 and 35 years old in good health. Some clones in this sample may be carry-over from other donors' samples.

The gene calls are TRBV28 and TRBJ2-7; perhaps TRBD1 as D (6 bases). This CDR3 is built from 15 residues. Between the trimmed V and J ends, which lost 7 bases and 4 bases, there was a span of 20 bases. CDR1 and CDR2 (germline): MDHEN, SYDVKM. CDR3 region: CASTVMRGSGYEQYF. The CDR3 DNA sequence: TGTGCCAGCACCGTTATGAGGGGGTCGGGGTACGAGCAGTACTTC.

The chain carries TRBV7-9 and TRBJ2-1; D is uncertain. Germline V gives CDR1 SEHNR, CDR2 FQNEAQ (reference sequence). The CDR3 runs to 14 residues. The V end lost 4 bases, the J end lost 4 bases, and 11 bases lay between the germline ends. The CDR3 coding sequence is TGTGCCAGCAGCTCCCAAGCGAGTTACAATGAGCAGTTCTTC. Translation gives CASSSQASYNEQFF.

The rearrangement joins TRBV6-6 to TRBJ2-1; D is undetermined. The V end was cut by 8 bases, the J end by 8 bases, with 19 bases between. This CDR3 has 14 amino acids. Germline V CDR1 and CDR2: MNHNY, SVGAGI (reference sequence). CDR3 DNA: TGTGCCAGCGCCCCTGTGGCTAGAAAATATGAGCAGTTCTTC. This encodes CASAPVARKYEQFF.

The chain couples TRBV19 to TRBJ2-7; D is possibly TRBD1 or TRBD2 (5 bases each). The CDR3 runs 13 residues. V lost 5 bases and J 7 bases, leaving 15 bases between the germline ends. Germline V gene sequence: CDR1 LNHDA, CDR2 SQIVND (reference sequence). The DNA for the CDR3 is TGTGCCAGTAGTCCGAGGGGTTCGGGGGAGCAGTACTTC. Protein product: CASSPRGSGEQYF.

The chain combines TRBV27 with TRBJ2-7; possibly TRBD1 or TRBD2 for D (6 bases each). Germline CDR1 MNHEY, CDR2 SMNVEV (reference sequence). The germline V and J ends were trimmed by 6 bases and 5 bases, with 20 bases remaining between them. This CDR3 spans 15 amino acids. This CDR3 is CASRRGATIGHEQYF. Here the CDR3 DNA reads TGTGCCAGCAGAAGGGGGGCGACTATAGGGCACGAGCAGTACTTC.

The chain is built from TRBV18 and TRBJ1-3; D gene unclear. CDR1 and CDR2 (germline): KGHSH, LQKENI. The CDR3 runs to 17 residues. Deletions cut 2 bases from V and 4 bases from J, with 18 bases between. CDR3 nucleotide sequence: TGTGCCAGCTCACCATCATTCTCGACGGTAGCCGGAAACACCATATATTTT. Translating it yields CASSPSFSTVAGNTIYF.

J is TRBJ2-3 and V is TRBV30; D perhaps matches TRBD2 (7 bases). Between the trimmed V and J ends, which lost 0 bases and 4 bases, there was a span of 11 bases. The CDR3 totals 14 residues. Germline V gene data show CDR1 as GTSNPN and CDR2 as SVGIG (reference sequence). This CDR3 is CAWSVPGGADTQYF. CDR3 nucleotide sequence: TGTGCCTGGAGTGTACCGGGGGGCGCAGATACGCAGTATTTT.

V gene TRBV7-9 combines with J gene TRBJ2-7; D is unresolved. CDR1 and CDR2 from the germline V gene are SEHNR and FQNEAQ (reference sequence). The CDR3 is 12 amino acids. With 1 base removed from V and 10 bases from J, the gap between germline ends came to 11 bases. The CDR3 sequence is CASSLGVADQYF. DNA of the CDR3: TGTGCCAGCAGCTTAGGTGTAGCAGATCAGTACTTC.

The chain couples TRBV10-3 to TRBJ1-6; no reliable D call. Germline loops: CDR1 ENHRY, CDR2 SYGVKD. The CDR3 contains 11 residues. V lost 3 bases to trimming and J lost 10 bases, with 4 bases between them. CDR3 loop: CAISEPSPLHF. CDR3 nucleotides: TGTGCCATCAGTGAACCGTCACCCCTCCACTTT.

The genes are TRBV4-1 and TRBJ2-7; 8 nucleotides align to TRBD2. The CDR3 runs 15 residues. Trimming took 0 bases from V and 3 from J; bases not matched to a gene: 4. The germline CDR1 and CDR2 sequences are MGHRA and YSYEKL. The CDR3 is CASSQDPAGDYEQYF. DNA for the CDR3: TGCGCCAGCAGCCAAGATCCAGCGGGAGACTACGAGCAGTACTTC.

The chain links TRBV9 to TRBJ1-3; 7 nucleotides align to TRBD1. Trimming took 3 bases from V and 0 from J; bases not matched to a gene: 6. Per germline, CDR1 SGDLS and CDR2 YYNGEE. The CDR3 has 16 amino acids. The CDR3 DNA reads TGTGCCAGCAGCGGCAGGGACAGAAACTCTGGAAACACCATATATTTT. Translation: CASSGRDRNSGNTIYF.

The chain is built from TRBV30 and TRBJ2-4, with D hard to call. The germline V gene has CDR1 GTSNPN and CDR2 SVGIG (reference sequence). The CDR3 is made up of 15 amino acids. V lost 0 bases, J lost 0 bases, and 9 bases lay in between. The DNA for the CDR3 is TGTGCCTGGAGTGTTGGGCAGCTAGCCAAAAACATTCAGTACTTC. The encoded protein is CAWSVGQLAKNIQYF. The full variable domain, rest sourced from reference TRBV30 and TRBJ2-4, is SQTIHQWPATLVQPVGSPLSLECTVEGTSNPNLYWYRQAAGRGLQLLFYSVGIGQISSEVPQNLSASRPQDRQFILSSKKLLLSDSGFYLCAWSVGQLAKNIQYFGAGTRLSVL.

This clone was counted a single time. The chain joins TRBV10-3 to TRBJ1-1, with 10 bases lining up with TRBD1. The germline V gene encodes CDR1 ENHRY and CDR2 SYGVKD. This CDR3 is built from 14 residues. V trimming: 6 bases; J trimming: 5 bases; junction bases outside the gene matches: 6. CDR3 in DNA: TGTGCCATCAGCCTGGACAGGGGGTATACTGAAGCTTTCTTT. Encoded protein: CAISLDRGYTEAFF.

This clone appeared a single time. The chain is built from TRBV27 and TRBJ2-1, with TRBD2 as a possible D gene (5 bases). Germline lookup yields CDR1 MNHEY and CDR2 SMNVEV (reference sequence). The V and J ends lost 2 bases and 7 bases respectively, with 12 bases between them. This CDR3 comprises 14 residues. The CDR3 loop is CASSLVPRGNEQFF. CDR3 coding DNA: TGTGCCAGCAGTTTAGTACCCCGAGGGAATGAGCAGTTCTTC.

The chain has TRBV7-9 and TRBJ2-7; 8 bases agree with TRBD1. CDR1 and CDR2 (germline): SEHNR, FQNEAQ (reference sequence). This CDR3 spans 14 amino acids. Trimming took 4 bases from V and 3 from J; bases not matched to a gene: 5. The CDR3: CASSSGQADYEQYF. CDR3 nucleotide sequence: TGTGCCAGCAGCTCGGGACAGGCCGACTACGAGCAGTACTTC.

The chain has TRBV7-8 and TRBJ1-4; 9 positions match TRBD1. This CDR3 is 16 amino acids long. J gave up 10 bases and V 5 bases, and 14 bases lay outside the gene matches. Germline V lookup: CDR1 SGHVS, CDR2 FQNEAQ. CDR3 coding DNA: TGTGCCAGCAGCGACCTTAGGGACAGGGAGCGACGAAAACTGTTTTTT. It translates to CASSDLRDRERRKLFF. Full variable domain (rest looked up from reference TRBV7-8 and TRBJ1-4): GAGVSQSPRYKVAKRGQDVALRCDPISGHVSLFWYQQALGQGPEFLTYFQNEAQLDKSGLPSDRFFAERPEGSVSTLKIQRTQQEDSAVYLCASSDLRDRERRKLFFGSGTQLSVL.

The CDR3 loop is CASTSGAAKNIQYF. DNA of the CDR3: TGTGCCAGCACTTCAGGAGCGGCCAAAAACATTCAGTACTTC. V gene TRBV11-2 combines with J gene TRBJ2-4; D unresolved. The V and J ends lost 7 bases and 1 base respectively, with 11 bases between them. This CDR3 is built from 14 residues. In germline, CDR1 is SGHAT, CDR2 FQNNGV. Filled out from reference TRBV11-2 and TRBJ2-4, the complete variable domain reads EAGVAQSPRYKIIEKRQSVAFWCNPISGHATLYWYQQILGQGPKLLIQFQNNGVVDDSQLPKDRFSAERLKGVDSTLKIQPAKLEDSAVYLCASTSGAAKNIQYFGAGTRLSVL.

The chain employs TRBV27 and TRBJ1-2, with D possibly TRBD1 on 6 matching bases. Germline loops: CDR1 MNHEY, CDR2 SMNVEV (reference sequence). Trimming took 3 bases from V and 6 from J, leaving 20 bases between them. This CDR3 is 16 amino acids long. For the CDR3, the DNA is TGTGCCAGCAGTTTTTTGGGGTCGGTCAGGGGTGATGGCTACACCTTC. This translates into CASSFLGSVRGDGYTF.

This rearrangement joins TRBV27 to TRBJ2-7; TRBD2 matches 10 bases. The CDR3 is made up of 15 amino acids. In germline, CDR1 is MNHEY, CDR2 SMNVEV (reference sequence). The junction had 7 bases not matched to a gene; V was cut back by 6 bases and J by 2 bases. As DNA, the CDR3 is TGTGCCAGCAGCCTAGCGGGAGCAAGCGCCTACGAGCAGTACTTC. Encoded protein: CASSLAGASAYEQYF.

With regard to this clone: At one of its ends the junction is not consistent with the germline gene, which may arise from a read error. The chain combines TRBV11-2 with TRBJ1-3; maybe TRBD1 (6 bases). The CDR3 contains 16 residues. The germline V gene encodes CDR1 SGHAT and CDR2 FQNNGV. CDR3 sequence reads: CASSLMRGARWGPEDF. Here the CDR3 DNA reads TGTGCCAGCAGCTTAATGCGGGGGGCCCGTTGGGGGCCGGAAGATTTT.